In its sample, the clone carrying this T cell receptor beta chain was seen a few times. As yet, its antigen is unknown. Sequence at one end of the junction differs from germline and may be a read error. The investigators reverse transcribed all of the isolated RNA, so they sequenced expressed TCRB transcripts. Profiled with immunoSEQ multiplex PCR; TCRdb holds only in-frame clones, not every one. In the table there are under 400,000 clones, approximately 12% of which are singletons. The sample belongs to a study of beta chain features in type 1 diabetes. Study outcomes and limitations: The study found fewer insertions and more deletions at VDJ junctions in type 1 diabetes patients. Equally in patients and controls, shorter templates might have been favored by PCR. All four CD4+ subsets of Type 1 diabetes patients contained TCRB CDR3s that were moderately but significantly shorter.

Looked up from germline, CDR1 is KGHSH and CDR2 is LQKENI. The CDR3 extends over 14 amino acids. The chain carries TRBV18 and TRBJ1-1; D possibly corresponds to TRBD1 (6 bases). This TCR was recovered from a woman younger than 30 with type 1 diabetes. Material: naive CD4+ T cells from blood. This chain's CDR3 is CASSPPGQANQAFF. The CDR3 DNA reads TGTGCCAGCTCCCCACCGGGACAAGCGAACCAAGCTTTCTTT.